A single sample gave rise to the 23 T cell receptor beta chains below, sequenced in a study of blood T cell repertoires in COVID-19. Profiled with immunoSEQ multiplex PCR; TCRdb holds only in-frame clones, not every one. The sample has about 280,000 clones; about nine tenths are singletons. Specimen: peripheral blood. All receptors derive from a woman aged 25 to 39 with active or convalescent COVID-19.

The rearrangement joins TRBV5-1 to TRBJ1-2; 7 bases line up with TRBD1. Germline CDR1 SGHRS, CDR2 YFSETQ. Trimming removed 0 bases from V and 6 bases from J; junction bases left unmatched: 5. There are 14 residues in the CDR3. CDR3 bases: TGCGCCAGCAGCTTGGGGCAGGGGGGACATGGCTACACCTTC. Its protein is CASSLGQGGHGYTF.

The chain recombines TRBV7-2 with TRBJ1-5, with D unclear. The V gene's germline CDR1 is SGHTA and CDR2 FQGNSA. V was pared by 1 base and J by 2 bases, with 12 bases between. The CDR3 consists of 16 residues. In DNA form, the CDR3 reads TGTGCCAGCAGCTTAGTGGCCACCAGTGGCAATCAGCCCCAGCATTTT. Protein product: CASSLVATSGNQPQHF.

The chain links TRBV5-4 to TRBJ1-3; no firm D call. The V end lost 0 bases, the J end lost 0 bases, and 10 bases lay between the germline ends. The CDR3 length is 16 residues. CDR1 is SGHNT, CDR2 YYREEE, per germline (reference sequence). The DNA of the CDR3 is TGTGCCAGCAGCTTGGGGCCACTAGCCTCTGGAAACACCATATATTTT. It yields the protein CASSLGPLASGNTIYF. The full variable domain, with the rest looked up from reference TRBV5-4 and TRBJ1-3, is ETGVTQSPTHLIKTRGQQVTLRCSSQSGHNTVSWYQQALGQGPQFIFQYYREEENGRGNFPPRFSGLQFPNYSSELNVNALELDDSALYLCASSLGPLASGNTIYFGEGSWLTVV.

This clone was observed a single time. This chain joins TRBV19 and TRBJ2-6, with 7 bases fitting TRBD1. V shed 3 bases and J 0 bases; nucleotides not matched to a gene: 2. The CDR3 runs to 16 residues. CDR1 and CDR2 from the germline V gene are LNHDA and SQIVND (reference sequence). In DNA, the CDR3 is TGTGCCAGTAGTATGGGACAGTTCTCTGGGGCCAACGTCCTGACTTTC. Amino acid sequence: CASSMGQFSGANVLTF.

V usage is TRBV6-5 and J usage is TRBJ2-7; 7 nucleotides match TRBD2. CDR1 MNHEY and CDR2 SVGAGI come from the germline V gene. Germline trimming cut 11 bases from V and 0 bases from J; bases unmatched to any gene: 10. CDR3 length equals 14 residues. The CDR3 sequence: CAAKRGISSYEQYF. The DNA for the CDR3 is TGTGCCGCGAAGCGGGGTATTAGCTCCTACGAGCAGTACTTC.

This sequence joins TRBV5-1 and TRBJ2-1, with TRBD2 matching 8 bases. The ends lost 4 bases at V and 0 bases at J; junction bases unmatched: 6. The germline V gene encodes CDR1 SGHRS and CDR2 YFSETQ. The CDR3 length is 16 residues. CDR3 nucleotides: TGCGCCAGCAGCGGCGGGGGGTTAAGCTCCTACAATGAGCAGTTCTTC. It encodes CASSGGGLSSYNEQFF.

CDR3 in DNA: TGTGCCAGCAGTCCTAATAGCAATCAGCCCCAGCATTTT. Translating it yields CASSPNSNQPQHF. V and J are TRBV7-2 and TRBJ1-5, with D hard to call. V lost 6 bases and J 0 bases, leaving 6 bases between the germline ends. The CDR3 extends over 13 amino acids. Germline V gene data show CDR1 as SGHTA and CDR2 as FQGNSA.

CDR3 sequence (DNA): TGTGCCAGCACCGTTAGTCATCAGGGCCCCTACGAGCAGTACTTC. It yields the protein CASTVSHQGPYEQYF. The rearrangement links TRBV6-6 to TRBJ2-7; TRBD1 is a possible D gene (5 bases). Germline V gives CDR1 MNHNY, CDR2 SVGAGI (reference sequence). CDR3 size: 15 residues. The V gene lost 7 bases and the J gene lost 2 bases, with 18 bases spanning the gap.

This CDR3 reads CASSLGHSGTVDFEQYF. As DNA, the CDR3 is TGTGCCAGCAGCTTGGGTCATTCCGGGACAGTGGACTTTGAGCAGTACTTC. The chain recombines TRBV7-2 with TRBJ2-7, with 7 nucleotides matching TRBD1. The CDR3 is made up of 17 amino acids. Losses at the gene ends were 3 bases for V and 7 bases for J; bases not matched to a gene: 18. Germline V gene sequence: CDR1 SGHTA, CDR2 FQGNSA.

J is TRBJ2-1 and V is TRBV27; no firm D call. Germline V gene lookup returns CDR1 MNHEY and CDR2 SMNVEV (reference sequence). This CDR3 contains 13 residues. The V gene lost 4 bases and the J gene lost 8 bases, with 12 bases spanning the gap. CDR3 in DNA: TGTGCCAGCAGTTCCACCGCTTGGCATGAGCAGTTCTTC. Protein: CASSSTAWHEQFF.

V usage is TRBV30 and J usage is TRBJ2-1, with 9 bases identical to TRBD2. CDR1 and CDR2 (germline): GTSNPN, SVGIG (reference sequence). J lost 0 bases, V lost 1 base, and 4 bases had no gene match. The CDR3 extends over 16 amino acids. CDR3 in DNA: TGTGCCTGGAGTGGCATAGCGGGGGCCTCCTACAATGAGCAGTTCTTC. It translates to CAWSGIAGASYNEQFF.

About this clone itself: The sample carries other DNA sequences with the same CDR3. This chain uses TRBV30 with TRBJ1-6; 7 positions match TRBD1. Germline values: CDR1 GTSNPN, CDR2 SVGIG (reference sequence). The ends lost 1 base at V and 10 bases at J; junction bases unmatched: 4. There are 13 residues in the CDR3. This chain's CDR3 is CAWSGQGGSPLHF. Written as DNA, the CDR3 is TGTGCCTGGAGTGGACAGGGCGGCTCACCCCTCCACTTT.

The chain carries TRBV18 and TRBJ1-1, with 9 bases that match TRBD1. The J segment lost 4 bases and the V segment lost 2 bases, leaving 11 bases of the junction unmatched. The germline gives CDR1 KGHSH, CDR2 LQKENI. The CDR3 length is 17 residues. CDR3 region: CASSPRTGGLLSTEAFF. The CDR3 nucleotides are TGTGCCAGCTCACCAAGAACAGGGGGCCTGCTTTCCACTGAAGCTTTCTTT.

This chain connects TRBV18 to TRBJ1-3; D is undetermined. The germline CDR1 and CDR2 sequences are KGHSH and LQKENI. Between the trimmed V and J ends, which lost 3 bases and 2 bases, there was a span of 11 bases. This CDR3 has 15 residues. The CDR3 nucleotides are TGTGCCAGCTCACCCGCGGGGTCTGCTGGAAACACCATATATTTT. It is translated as CASSPAGSAGNTIYF.

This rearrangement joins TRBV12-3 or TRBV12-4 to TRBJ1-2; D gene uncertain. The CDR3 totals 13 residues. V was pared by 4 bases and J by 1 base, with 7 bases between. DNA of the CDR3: TGTGCCAGCAGTTCCGGTTTTAACTATGGCTACACCTTC. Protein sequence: CASSSGFNYGYTF.

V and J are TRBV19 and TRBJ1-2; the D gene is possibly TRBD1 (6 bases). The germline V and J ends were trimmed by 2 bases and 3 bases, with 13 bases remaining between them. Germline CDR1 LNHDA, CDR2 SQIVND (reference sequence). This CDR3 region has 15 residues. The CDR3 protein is CASSIWTDKYYGYTF. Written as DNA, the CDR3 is TGTGCCAGTAGTATATGGACAGATAAGTACTATGGCTACACCTTC.

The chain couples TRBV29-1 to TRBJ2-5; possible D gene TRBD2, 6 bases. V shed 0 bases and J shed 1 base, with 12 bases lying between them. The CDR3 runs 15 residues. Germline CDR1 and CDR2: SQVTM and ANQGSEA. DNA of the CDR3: TGCAGCGTTGAAGATCTTCGGGGGTTCCAAGAGACCCAGTACTTC. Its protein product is CSVEDLRGFQETQYF. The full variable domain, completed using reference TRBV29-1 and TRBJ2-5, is SAVISQKPSRDICQRGTSLTIQCQVDSQVTMMFWYRQQPGQSLTLIATANQGSEATYESGFVIDKFPISRPNLTFSTLTVSNMSPEDSSIYLCSVEDLRGFQETQYFGPGTRLLVL.

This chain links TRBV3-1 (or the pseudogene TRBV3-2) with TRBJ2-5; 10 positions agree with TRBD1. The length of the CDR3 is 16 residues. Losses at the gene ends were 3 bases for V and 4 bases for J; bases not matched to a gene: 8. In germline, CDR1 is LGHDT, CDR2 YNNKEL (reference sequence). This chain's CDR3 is CASSHLTGGALETQYF. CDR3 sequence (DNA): TGTGCCAGCAGCCACTTGACAGGGGGCGCATTAGAGACCCAGTACTTC.

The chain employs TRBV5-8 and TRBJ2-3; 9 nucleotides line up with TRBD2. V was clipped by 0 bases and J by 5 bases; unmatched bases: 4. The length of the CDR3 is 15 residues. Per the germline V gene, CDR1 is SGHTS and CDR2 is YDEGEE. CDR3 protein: CASSLVGLAQDTQYF. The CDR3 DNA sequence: TGTGCCAGCAGCTTGGTGGGACTAGCCCAAGATACGCAGTATTTT.

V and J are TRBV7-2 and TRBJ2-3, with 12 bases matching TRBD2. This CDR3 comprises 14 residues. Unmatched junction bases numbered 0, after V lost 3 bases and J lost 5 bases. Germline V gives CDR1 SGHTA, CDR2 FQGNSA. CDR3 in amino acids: CASSLTSGGDTQYF. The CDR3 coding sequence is TGTGCCAGCAGCTTGACTAGCGGGGGAGATACGCAGTATTTT.

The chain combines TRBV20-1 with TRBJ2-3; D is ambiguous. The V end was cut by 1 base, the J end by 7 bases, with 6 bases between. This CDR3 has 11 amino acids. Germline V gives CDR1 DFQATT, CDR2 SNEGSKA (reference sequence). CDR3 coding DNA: TGCAGTGCTAGAGTCGTAAATACGCAGTATTTT. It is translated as CSARVVNTQYF.

CDR3 DNA sequence: TGTGCCAGCAGTCCCGGACAGGCATACATGAACACTGAAGCTTTCTTT. Encoded protein: CASSPGQAYMNTEAFF. The V call is TRBV28, the J call TRBJ1-1; 7 nucleotides agree with TRBD1. The CDR3 loop spans 16 amino acids. The trim removed 5 bases at V and 0 bases at J, leaving 9 bases unmatched. CDR1 MDHEN and CDR2 SYDVKM come from the germline V gene.

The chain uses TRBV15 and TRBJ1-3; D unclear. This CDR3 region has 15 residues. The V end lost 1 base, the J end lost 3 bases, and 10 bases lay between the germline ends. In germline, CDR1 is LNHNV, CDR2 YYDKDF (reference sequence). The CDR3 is CATSRVRDGGNTIYF. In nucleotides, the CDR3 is TGTGCCACCAGCAGAGTGAGGGATGGTGGAAACACCATATATTTT.